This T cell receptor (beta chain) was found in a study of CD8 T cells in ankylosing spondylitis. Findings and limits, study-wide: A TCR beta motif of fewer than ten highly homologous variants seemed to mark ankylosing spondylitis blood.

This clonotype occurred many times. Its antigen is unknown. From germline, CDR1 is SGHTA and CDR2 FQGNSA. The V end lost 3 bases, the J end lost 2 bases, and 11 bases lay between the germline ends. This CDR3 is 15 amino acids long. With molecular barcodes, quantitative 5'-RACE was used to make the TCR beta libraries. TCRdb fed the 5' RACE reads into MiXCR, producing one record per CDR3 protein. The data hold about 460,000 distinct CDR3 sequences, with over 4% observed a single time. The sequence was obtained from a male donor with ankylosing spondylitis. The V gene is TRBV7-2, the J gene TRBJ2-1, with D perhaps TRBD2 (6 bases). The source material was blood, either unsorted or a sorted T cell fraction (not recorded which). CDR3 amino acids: CASSLRGDTYNEQFF. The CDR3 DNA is TGTGCCAGCAGCTTGCGCGGGGATACCTACAATGAGCAGTTCTTC.